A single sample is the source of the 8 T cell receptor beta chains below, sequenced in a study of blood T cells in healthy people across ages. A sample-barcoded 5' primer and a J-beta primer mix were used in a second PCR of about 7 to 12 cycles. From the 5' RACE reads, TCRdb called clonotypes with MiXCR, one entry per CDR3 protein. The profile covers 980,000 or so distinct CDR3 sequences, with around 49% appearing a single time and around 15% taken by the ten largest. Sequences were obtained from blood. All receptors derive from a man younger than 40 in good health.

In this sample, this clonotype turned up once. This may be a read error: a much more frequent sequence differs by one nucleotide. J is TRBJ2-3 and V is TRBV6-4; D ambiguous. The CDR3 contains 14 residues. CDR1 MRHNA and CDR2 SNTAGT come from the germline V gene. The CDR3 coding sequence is TGTGCCGGCAGCGCGGACGGCTCCACAGATACGCAGTATTTT. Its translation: CAGSADGSTDTQYF.

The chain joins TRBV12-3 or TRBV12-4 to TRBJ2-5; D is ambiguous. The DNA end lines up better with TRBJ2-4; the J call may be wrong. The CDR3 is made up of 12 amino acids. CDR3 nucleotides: TGTGCCAGCAGTTCCGCCCCGGTCATTCAGTACTTC. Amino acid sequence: CASSSAPVIQYF.

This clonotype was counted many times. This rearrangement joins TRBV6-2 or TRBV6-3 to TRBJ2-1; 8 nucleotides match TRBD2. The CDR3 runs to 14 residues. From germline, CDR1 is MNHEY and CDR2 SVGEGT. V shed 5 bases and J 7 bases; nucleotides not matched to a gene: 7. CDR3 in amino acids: CASSLGTRGNEQFF. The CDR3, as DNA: TGTGCCAGCAGTCTCGGGACTAGAGGAAATGAGCAGTTCTTC.

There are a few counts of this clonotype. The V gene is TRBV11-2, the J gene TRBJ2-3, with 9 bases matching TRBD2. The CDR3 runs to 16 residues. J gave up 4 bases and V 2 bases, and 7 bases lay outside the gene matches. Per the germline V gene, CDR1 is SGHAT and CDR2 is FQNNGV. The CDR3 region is CASSLYRGGASDTQYF. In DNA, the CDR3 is TGTGCCAGCAGCTTATACCGCGGGGGGGCTTCAGATACGCAGTATTTT.

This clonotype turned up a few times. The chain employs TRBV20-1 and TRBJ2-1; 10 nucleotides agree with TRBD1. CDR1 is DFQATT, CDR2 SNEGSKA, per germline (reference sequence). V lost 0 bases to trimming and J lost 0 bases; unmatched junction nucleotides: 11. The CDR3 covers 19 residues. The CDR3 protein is CSARDLGQGSLSSYNEQFF. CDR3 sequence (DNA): TGCAGTGCTAGAGATTTGGGACAGGGGTCCCTAAGCTCCTACAATGAGCAGTTCTTC.

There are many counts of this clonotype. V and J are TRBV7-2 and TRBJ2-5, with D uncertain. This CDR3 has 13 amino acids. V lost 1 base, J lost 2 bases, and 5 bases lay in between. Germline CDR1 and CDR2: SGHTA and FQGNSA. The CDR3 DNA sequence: TGTGCCAGCAGCTTAGTCCAACAAGAGACCCAGTACTTC. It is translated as CASSLVQQETQYF.

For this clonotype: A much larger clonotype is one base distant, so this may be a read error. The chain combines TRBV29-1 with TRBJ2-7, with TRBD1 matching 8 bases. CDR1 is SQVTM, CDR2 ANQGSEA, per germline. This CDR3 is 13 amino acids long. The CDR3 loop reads CGVADRASYEQYF. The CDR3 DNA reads TGCGGCGTGGCGGACAGGGCTTCCTACGAGCAGTACTTC.

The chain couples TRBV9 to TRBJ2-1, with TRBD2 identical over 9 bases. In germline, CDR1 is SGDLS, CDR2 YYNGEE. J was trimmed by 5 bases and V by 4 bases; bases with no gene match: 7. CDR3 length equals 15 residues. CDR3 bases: TGTGCCAGCAGCTTTTTAGCGGGGGCGGACAATGAGCAGTTCTTC. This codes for CASSFLAGADNEQFF.